A single sample is the source of the 16 T cell receptor beta chains below, sequenced in a study of blood T cell repertoires in COVID-19. Some clones are missing from TCRdb's copy, which holds only in-frame ones; the method was immunoSEQ multiplex PCR. Counted here are 200,000 to 250,000 clones, roughly 90% occurring once; the ten biggest clones make up less than 3%. Specimen: peripheral blood. Receptors were obtained from an older woman with acute or convalescent COVID-19.

In regard to this clone: One end of the junction varies from germline; a read error may be responsible. The chain carries TRBV7-7 and TRBJ2-5; TRBD1 matches 12 bases. The CDR3 has 15 amino acids. Germline CDR1 SSHAT, CDR2 FNYEAQ (reference sequence). The CDR3 region has the DNA TGTGCTAGCAGCTGGGACAGGGGGCGGGAGGAGACCCAGTACTTC. Its protein product is CASSWDRGREETQYF.

The V call is TRBV4-1, the J call TRBJ1-4; TRBD1 matches at 7 bases. J gave up 4 bases and V 4 bases, and 6 bases lay outside the gene matches. The CDR3 loop spans 15 amino acids. The germline CDR1 and CDR2 sequences are MGHRA and YSYEKL. The CDR3 here is CASSRIQGYNEKLFF. CDR3 coding DNA: TGCGCCAGCAGCCGCATACAGGGGTATAATGAAAAACTGTTTTTT.

This clone was counted a single time. V and J are TRBV21-1 and TRBJ2-3; the table's D call of TRBD1 was not tested on the DNA. TRBV21-1 is reported as a pseudogene. CDR3 length: 15 amino acids. The CDR3 region is CASTTQGANTDTQYF. CDR3 nucleotide sequence: TGTGCCAGCACCACACAGGGGGCTAACACAGATACGCAGTATTTT.

This rearrangement joins TRBV11-3 to TRBJ2-1; TRBD2 matches at 9 bases. The V segment lost 3 bases and the J segment 7 bases; nucleotides outside the gene matches: 7. The CDR3 covers 15 residues. The germline V gene has CDR1 SGHNT and CDR2 YENEEA. The CDR3 is CASSFGGGAGNEQFF. CDR3 nucleotides: TGTGCCAGCAGCTTCGGCGGGGGGGCCGGGAATGAGCAGTTCTTC.

The gene calls are TRBV5-6 and TRBJ1-4; D remains unclear. Germline V lookup: CDR1 SGHDT, CDR2 YYEEEE. Trimming left V 4 bases short and J 0 bases short, with 7 bases between. This CDR3 has 14 amino acids. The CDR3 sequence is CASSAVATNEKLFF. In DNA form, the CDR3 reads TGTGCCAGCAGCGCGGTTGCAACTAATGAAAAACTGTTTTTT.

The V and J genes are TRBV24-1 and TRBJ2-1; a weak D match, TRBD2 (6 bases). The CDR3 totals 15 residues. Trimming took 3 bases from V and 6 from J, leaving 14 bases between them. Germline V gives CDR1 KGHDR, CDR2 SFDVKD. The CDR3 spells CATSDPRTTGNEQFF. CDR3 DNA: TGTGCCACCAGTGATCCCCGGACTACTGGCAATGAGCAGTTCTTC.

V usage is TRBV12-3 or TRBV12-4 and J usage is TRBJ1-2, with 8 bases matching TRBD1. V was clipped by 5 bases and J by 7 bases; unmatched bases: 3. This CDR3 is 12 amino acids long. The chain's CDR3 is CASSTGGAGYTF. For the CDR3, the DNA is TGTGCCAGCAGTACAGGGGGTGCTGGCTACACCTTC.

This clone was counted a few times. The chain has TRBV4-1 and TRBJ1-2; D unresolved. Germline V gives CDR1 MGHRA, CDR2 YSYEKL. The CDR3 totals 14 residues. V gave up 1 base and J gave up 6 bases, with 12 bases separating them. CDR3 amino acids: CASSQGRGGNGYTF. The CDR3 DNA sequence: TGCGCCAGCAGCCAAGGCCGGGGAGGAAATGGCTACACCTTC.

V gene TRBV30 combines with J gene TRBJ2-3; TRBD2 matches 9 bases. V dropped 3 bases and J dropped 0; count of bases not matched to a gene: 4. Germline V CDR1 and CDR2: GTSNPN, SVGIG (reference sequence). CDR3 length: 15 amino acids. CDR3 sequence: CAWSPGLASTDTQYF. For the CDR3, the DNA is TGTGCCTGGAGCCCGGGACTAGCTAGCACAGATACGCAGTATTTT.

The chain employs TRBV18 and TRBJ2-6, with 7 bases matching TRBD1. This CDR3 contains 15 residues. V was clipped by 5 bases and J by 4 bases; unmatched bases: 5. Per germline, CDR1 KGHSH and CDR2 LQKENI. The DNA of the CDR3 is TGTGCCAGCTCAACCGACAGGGCCGGGGCCAACGTCCTGACTTTC. It is translated as CASSTDRAGANVLTF.

This rearrangement joins TRBV7-9 to TRBJ2-1, with 9 bases fitting TRBD1. The CDR3 is 16 amino acids. The germline gives CDR1 SEHNR, CDR2 FQNEAQ (reference sequence). Unmatched junction bases numbered 12, after V lost 3 bases and J lost 9 bases. CDR3 protein: CASSFGAGQGEGEQFF. CDR3 nucleotide sequence: TGTGCCAGCAGCTTTGGGGCGGGACAGGGAGAGGGTGAGCAGTTCTTC.

This rearrangement joins TRBV6-5 to TRBJ1-4; TRBD1 agrees at 9 bases. With V trimmed by 5 bases and J by 8 bases, 6 bases remained unmatched. This CDR3 comprises 14 residues. Germline V lookup: CDR1 MNHEY, CDR2 SVGAGI. CDR3 loop: CASSPGTGREKLFF. The CDR3 DNA sequence: TGTGCCAGCAGTCCTGGGACAGGGAGAGAAAAACTGTTTTTT.

The chain couples TRBV19 to TRBJ1-2; 7 bases align to TRBD1. The germline V gene has CDR1 LNHDA and CDR2 SQIVND (reference sequence). The CDR3 totals 14 residues. The junction had 5 bases not matched to a gene; V was cut back by 0 bases and J by 7 bases. The CDR3: CASSIELQGFGYTF. CDR3 sequence (DNA): TGTGCCAGTAGTATAGAGTTACAGGGGTTTGGCTACACCTTC.

The chain has TRBV27 and TRBJ1-3, with a weak D call TRBD1 (5 bases). Germline assignment: CDR1 MNHEY and CDR2 SMNVEV (reference sequence). The CDR3 totals 15 residues. Trimming shortened V by 6 bases and J by 0 bases, and 12 bases separated the two germline ends. CDR3 sequence (DNA): TGTGCCAGCAGGGTTCCGGGGGGCTCTGGAAACACCATATATTTT. The encoded protein is CASRVPGGSGNTIYF.

The chain carries TRBV5-1 and TRBJ1-4, with D possibly being TRBD1 (5 bases). The CDR3 length is 16 residues. Trimming left V 4 bases short and J 7 bases short, with 20 bases between. Germline lookup yields CDR1 SGHRS and CDR2 YFSETQ. This CDR3 reads CASSILPGQASEKLFF. The CDR3 DNA follows: TGCGCCAGCAGCATACTCCCAGGGCAGGCAAGTGAAAAACTGTTTTTT.

The V and J genes are TRBV29-1 and TRBJ2-5, with TRBD2 identical over 11 bases. V lost 4 bases, J lost 5 bases, and 3 bases stayed unmatched. The CDR3 has 13 amino acids. Germline V gene lookup returns CDR1 SQVTM and CDR2 ANQGSEA. The CDR3 sequence: CSVGRTSGETQYF. CDR3 coding DNA: TGCAGCGTTGGTAGGACTAGCGGGGAGACCCAGTACTTC.